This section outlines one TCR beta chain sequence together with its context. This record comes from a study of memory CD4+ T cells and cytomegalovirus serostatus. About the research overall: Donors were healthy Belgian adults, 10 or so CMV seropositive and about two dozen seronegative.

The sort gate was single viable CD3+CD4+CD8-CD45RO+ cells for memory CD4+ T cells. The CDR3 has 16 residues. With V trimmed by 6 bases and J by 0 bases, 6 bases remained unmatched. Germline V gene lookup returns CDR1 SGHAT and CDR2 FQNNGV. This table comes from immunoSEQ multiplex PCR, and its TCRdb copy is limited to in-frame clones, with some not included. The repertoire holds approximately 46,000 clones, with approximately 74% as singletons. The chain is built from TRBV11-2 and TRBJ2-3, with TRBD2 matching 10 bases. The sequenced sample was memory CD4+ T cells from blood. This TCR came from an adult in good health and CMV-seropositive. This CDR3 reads CASRPAGGSSTDTQYF. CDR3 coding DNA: TGTGCCAGCAGGCCAGCGGGGGGGTCTAGCACAGATACGCAGTATTTT.